The 31 T cell receptor beta chains in this list originate from one sample, sequenced in a study of blood T cells in healthy people across ages. The second PCR ran roughly 7 to 12 cycles with a sample-barcoded 5' primer and J-beta primers. TCRdb independently ran MiXCR on the 5' RACE reads; one entry per CDR3 protein. The sample carries 540,000 or so distinct CDR3 sequences, more than 45% recorded once. Sequencing used blood. Receptors originate from an elderly man in good health.

This clonotype was detected a few times. V is TRBV6-5 and J is TRBJ1-5; perhaps TRBD1 as D (5 bases). V was clipped by 6 bases and J by 5 bases, with 11 bases between them. Germline CDR1 is MNHEY and CDR2 is SVGAGI. CDR3 length: 13 residues. CDR3 loop: CASSNRGDQPQHF. The CDR3 region has the DNA TGTGCCAGCAGCAACCGAGGGGATCAGCCCCAGCATTTT.

This clonotype was seen a single time. This chain joins TRBV3-1 and TRBJ1-2; the match to TRBD1 covers 7 bases. J gave up 3 bases and V 5 bases, and 6 bases lay outside the gene matches. This CDR3 has 14 residues. Germline V gene lookup returns CDR1 LGHDT and CDR2 YNNKEL (reference sequence). The CDR3 reads CASSIAGQYYGYTF. CDR3 in DNA: TGTGCCAGCAGCATAGCGGGACAGTACTATGGCTACACCTTC.

The chain employs TRBV9 and TRBJ2-3; D is perhaps TRBD2 (6 bases). Germline values: CDR1 SGDLS, CDR2 YYNGEE. This CDR3 has 16 amino acids. V was cut by 0 bases and J by 9 bases, with 20 bases left in between. CDR3 nucleotides: TGTGCCAGCAGCGTAGGCCCCGCTGGGGAGGCCGGGACGCAGTATTTT. This sequence encodes CASSVGPAGEAGTQYF.

About this clonotype: This sequence may be a read error, since a much larger clone differs from it by one base. The V call is TRBV6-6, the J call TRBJ2-5, with 9 bases that match TRBD2. The last part of the DNA fits TRBJ2-7 better; the J call may be wrong. The length of the CDR3 is 13 residues. CDR1 and CDR2 from the germline V gene are MNHNY and SVGAGI (reference sequence). The chain's CDR3 is CASRGLASTEQYF. Here the CDR3 DNA reads TGTGCCAGCCGCGGACTAGCGTCCACCGAGCAGTACTTC.

A note on this clonotype: This clone may be a read error of a much larger clone one base away. The chain couples TRBV28 to TRBJ2-1; maybe TRBD2 (5 bases). The J call may be mistaken, given a closer DNA end match to TRBJ2-7. This CDR3 is built from 16 residues. Germline values: CDR1 MDHEN, CDR2 SYDVKM. CDR3 nucleotides: TGTGCCAGCACCTCCCAGCGGTGGTACTCCTACAATGAGCAGTACTTC. Translation gives CASTSQRWYSYNEQYF.

This chain links TRBV4-1 with TRBJ2-1; 12 positions agree with TRBD2. CDR1 is MGHRA, CDR2 YSYEKL, per germline. The CDR3 is made up of 16 amino acids. Trimming cost V 5 bases and J 7 bases; bases outside gene matches: 9. CDR3 amino acids: CASSSRLAGAENEQFF. The CDR3 coding sequence is TGCGCCAGCAGCTCCCGACTAGCGGGAGCGGAGAATGAGCAGTTCTTC.

The chain combines TRBV20-1 with TRBJ1-1; D remains unclear. Trimming pared 0 bases from V and 4 bases from J, leaving 6 bases between. Per the germline V gene, CDR1 is DFQATT and CDR2 is SNEGSKA (reference sequence). This CDR3 is built from 12 residues. The CDR3 loop is CSAREAGTEAFF. The CDR3 DNA is TGCAGTGCTAGAGAGGCGGGCACTGAAGCTTTCTTT.

This chain connects TRBV9 to TRBJ1-5, with D hard to call. Germline V gene data show CDR1 as SGDLS and CDR2 as YYNGEE. The CDR3 is 13 amino acids. V lost 3 bases, J lost 7 bases, and 11 bases lay in between. The DNA of the CDR3 is TGTGCCAGCAGCGACAACGGTCTGCAGCCCCAGCATTTT. This encodes CASSDNGLQPQHF.

The table lists this clonotype with a few counts. The V gene is TRBV5-1, the J gene TRBJ2-1; 8 positions agree with TRBD2. The CDR3 consists of 15 residues. Germline-derived CDR1 and CDR2 are SGHRS and YFSETQ. The V segment lost 0 bases and the J segment 7 bases; nucleotides outside the gene matches: 6. The CDR3 sequence is CASSLDSGSGNEQFF. As DNA, the CDR3 is TGCGCCAGCAGCTTGGACAGCGGGAGCGGTAATGAGCAGTTCTTC.

This clonotype was counted only a few times. The rearrangement uses TRBV3-1 and TRBJ1-5; no firm D call. CDR1 LGHDT and CDR2 YNNKEL come from the germline V gene (reference sequence). There are 15 residues in the CDR3. V was clipped by 0 bases and J by 6 bases, with 12 bases between them. For the CDR3, the DNA is TGTGCCAGCAGCCAAGATTTAGGGTCGGGTCAGCCCCAGCATTTT. It codes for CASSQDLGSGQPQHF.

This clonotype showed up just a few times. The chain joins TRBV5-1 to TRBJ1-4; 8 nucleotides align to TRBD1. With 5 bases clipped from V and 5 bases from J, the junction kept 11 bases outside the gene matches. Looked up from germline, CDR1 is SGHRS and CDR2 is YFSETQ. This CDR3 region has 16 residues. The CDR3 is CASSLFPTGANEKLFF. The DNA for the CDR3 is TGCGCCAGCAGTCTTTTTCCGACAGGGGCGAATGAAAAACTGTTTTTT.

Only one count was recorded for this clonotype. J is TRBJ2-3 and V is TRBV6-1; possibly TRBD2 for D (6 bases). Trimming cost V 6 bases and J 2 bases, with 15 bases left between them. Germline lookup yields CDR1 MNHNS and CDR2 SASEGT. The CDR3 runs 15 residues. The CDR3 loop is CASSVTGSYTDTQYF. The CDR3 DNA is TGTGCCAGCAGCGTAACCGGGAGTTACACAGATACGCAGTATTTT.

V gene TRBV4-1 combines with J gene TRBJ2-2; tentatively, D is TRBD1 (5 bases). The CDR3 extends over 14 amino acids. The germline V gene encodes CDR1 MGHRA and CDR2 YSYEKL. V was clipped by 3 bases and J by 1 base, with 6 bases between them. CDR3 protein: CASSHQGNTGELFF. CDR3 DNA sequence: TGCGCCAGCAGCCACCAGGGGAACACCGGGGAGCTGTTTTTT.

This chain joins TRBV7-2 and TRBJ2-3; a weak D match, TRBD2 (5 bases). This CDR3 has 16 residues. From germline, CDR1 is SGHTA and CDR2 FQGNSA. Trimming left V 1 base short and J 4 bases short, with 15 bases between. The CDR3 DNA is TGTGCCAGCAGCTTAGGTGCGGCGACTACCCCAGATACGCAGTATTTT. Translation gives CASSLGAATTPDTQYF.

This rearrangement joins TRBV10-3 to TRBJ1-1; a weak D match, TRBD1 (5 bases). Germline V CDR1 and CDR2: ENHRY, SYGVKD. This CDR3 contains 15 residues. Trimming took 0 bases from V and 5 from J, leaving 13 bases between them. The CDR3 loop is CAISESTGTGTEAFF. The CDR3 DNA reads as TGTGCCATCAGTGAGTCAACAGGCACGGGGACTGAAGCTTTCTTT.

The chain employs TRBV14 and TRBJ2-1; possible D gene TRBD1, 8 bases. Germline lookup yields CDR1 SGHDN and CDR2 FVKESK. The CDR3 length is 17 residues. Trimming removed 3 bases from V and 3 bases from J, with 18 bases in between. The CDR3 coding sequence is TGTGCCAGCAGCCAGTTCGACAGGGGAGGGAACTACAATGAGCAGTTCTTC. Translated: CASSQFDRGGNYNEQFF.

V is TRBV10-3 and J is TRBJ2-5; TRBD2 matches 8 bases. Germline CDR1 reads ENHRY; CDR2 reads SYGVKD. The CDR3 spans 14 residues. Trimming removed 6 bases from V and 11 bases from J; junction bases left unmatched: 14. CDR3 nucleotide sequence: TGTGCCATCAGGCAGGGGACTAGTCGGGATGAGCAGTACTTC. This codes for CAIRQGTSRDEQYF.

The chain joins TRBV7-2 to TRBJ2-3, with 7 bases that match TRBD1. V was pared by 5 bases and J by 10 bases, with 12 bases of the junction left unmatched. The CDR3 sequence is 14 residues long. Germline V gene lookup returns CDR1 SGHTA and CDR2 FQGNSA. The CDR3 region is CASSPPPGQYPQYF. Written as DNA, the CDR3 is TGTGCCAGCAGCCCTCCTCCGGGACAGTACCCGCAGTATTTT.

On this clonotype: One junction end disagrees with the germline gene, perhaps due to a read error. The chain links TRBV2 to TRBJ2-1; D possibly corresponds to TRBD1 (5 bases). Germline CDR1 and CDR2: SNHLY and FYNNEI. CDR3 length: 15 amino acids. In DNA form, the CDR3 reads TGTGCCGGCAGGGTTGAAGGGATCTCCTACAATGAGCAGTTCTTC. Its protein is CAGRVEGISYNEQFF. Full variable domain (remainder filled in from reference TRBV2 and TRBJ2-1): EPEVTQTPSHQVTQMGQEVILRCVPISNHLYFYWYRQILGQKVEFLVSFYNNEISEKSEIFDDQFSVERPDGSNFTLKIRSTKLEDSAMYFCAGRVEGISYNEQFFGPGTRLTVL.

This chain uses TRBV14 with TRBJ2-1; 7 bases are a match to TRBD1. Unmatched junction bases numbered 5, after V lost 3 bases and J lost 12 bases. The germline V gene has CDR1 SGHDN and CDR2 FVKESK. This CDR3 is built from 12 residues. The DNA of the CDR3 is TGTGCCAGCAGCCATAACAGGGGTGTGCAGTTCTTC. Protein sequence: CASSHNRGVQFF.

This clonotype was picked up one time. V and J are TRBV24-1 and TRBJ2-2; 9 nucleotides agree with TRBD2. The CDR3 consists of 18 residues. Germline CDR1 reads KGHDR; CDR2 reads SFDVKD. The J segment lost 5 bases and the V segment lost 6 bases, leaving 15 bases of the junction unmatched. CDR3 in amino acids: CATSTSFGGRANTGELFF. CDR3 coding DNA: TGTGCCACCAGTACTTCCTTTGGCGGGAGGGCCAATACCGGGGAGCTGTTTTTT.

CDR3 residues: CSARPRAPDLNEQFF. The DNA for the CDR3 is TGCAGTGCTAGACCCCGGGCACCCGATTTGAATGAGCAGTTCTTC. The chain links TRBV20-1 to TRBJ2-1; D remains unclear. V gave up 2 bases and J gave up 7 bases, with 18 bases separating them. This CDR3 is built from 15 residues. Germline CDR1 is DFQATT and CDR2 is SNEGSKA (reference sequence).

The chain joins TRBV3-1 to TRBJ2-3; the D gene is possibly TRBD1 (5 bases). The germline V and J ends were trimmed by 4 bases and 6 bases, with 11 bases remaining between them. The germline V gene has CDR1 LGHDT and CDR2 YNNKEL (reference sequence). CDR3 length equals 13 residues. CDR3 in amino acids: CASSPAGMDTQYF. The CDR3 DNA reads TGTGCCAGCAGCCCAGCAGGGATGGATACGCAGTATTTT.

V and J are TRBV27 and TRBJ1-2; the match to TRBD1 covers 8 bases. Germline CDR1 MNHEY, CDR2 SMNVEV (reference sequence). CDR3 length: 14 amino acids. V lost 5 bases and J lost 7; bases outside the gene matches: 9. CDR3 sequence: CASSPGTGGFGYTF. The CDR3 region has the DNA TGTGCCAGCAGTCCCGGGACAGGTGGATTTGGCTACACCTTC.

In this sample, this clonotype turned up a few times. The chain joins TRBV15 to TRBJ1-1; TRBD1 matches 8 bases. Germline-derived CDR1 and CDR2 are LNHNV and YYDKDF (reference sequence). Trimming at V came to 2 bases and at J to 2 bases, leaving 1 base not matched to a gene. The CDR3 runs 14 residues. The CDR3 region has the DNA TGTGCCACCAGCAGATCAGGGGGCAACACTGAAGCTTTCTTT. Its translation: CATSRSGGNTEAFF.

Notes on this clonotype: A much larger clone is a single base away; this may be a read error. The V call is TRBV6-6, the J call TRBJ2-7; 9 positions agree with TRBD1. V lost 6 bases and J lost 3; bases outside the gene matches: 9. The CDR3 length is 15 residues. Germline lookup yields CDR1 MNHNY and CDR2 SVGAGI (reference sequence). The CDR3 spells CASSSDTDRGYEQYF. The CDR3 nucleotides read TGTGCCAGCAGCAGCGACACGGACAGGGGCTACGAGCAGTACTTC.

The chain uses TRBV20-1 and TRBJ1-4; a weak D match, TRBD1 (6 bases). This CDR3 is built from 15 residues. CDR1 is DFQATT and CDR2 is SNEGSKA in the germline V gene (reference sequence). V was clipped by 0 bases and J by 5 bases, with 13 bases between them. The CDR3 DNA reads TGCAGTGCTAGAGATGGGCAGGGGTTGAATGAAAAACTGTTTTTT. Protein product: CSARDGQGLNEKLFF.

The chain combines TRBV6-2 or TRBV6-3 with TRBJ2-3; D unclear. The V and J ends lost 7 bases and 6 bases respectively, with 14 bases between them. This CDR3 has 13 residues. Germline V gene sequence: CDR1 MNHEY, CDR2 SVGEGT. CDR3 DNA: TGTGCCAGCACCAAGGACGGCATCGATACGCAGTATTTT. It translates to CASTKDGIDTQYF.

This clonotype was detected only a few times. The gene calls are TRBV29-1 and TRBJ2-7, with 7 bases lining up with TRBD1. The junction had 4 bases not matched to a gene; V was cut back by 5 bases and J by 0 bases. Germline loops: CDR1 SQVTM, CDR2 ANQGSEA. The CDR3 has 13 residues. This CDR3 reads CSVKTGSSYEQYF. DNA for the CDR3: TGCAGCGTTAAGACAGGGAGCTCCTACGAGCAGTACTTC.

J is TRBJ1-1 and V is TRBV7-9; D ambiguous. The CDR3 loop spans 13 amino acids. From germline, CDR1 is SEHNR and CDR2 FQNEAQ (reference sequence). Trimming removed 3 bases from V and 3 bases from J, with 8 bases in between. The CDR3 here is CASSLTLDTEAFF. In nucleotides, the CDR3 is TGTGCCAGCAGCTTGACCCTGGACACTGAAGCTTTCTTT.

The rearrangement joins TRBV20-1 to TRBJ2-7, with D possibly TRBD2 on 6 matching bases. Germline values: CDR1 DFQATT, CDR2 SNEGSKA (reference sequence). V gave up 2 bases and J gave up 4 bases, with 9 bases separating them. The CDR3 extends over 12 amino acids. In nucleotides, the CDR3 is TGCAGTGCTAGAATTAGCGGATACGAGCAGTACTTC. Translated, it gives CSARISGYEQYF.